The 31 T cell receptor beta chains given below trace back to one sample, sequenced in a study of neoadjuvant anti-PD-1 for oral cavity cancer. TCRdb keeps only in-frame clones here, not all; method: immunoSEQ multiplex PCR. The data show more than 5,500 clones, around 50% seen once. Specimen: tumor tissue, collected before nivolumab (anti-PD-1) treatment. These receptors all stem from a person between 40 and 85 years old with oral cavity squamous cell carcinoma.

This clone showed up just a few times. The CDR3 here is CASSEASSYNEQFF. CDR3 sequence (DNA): TGCGCCAGCAGTGAGGCTAGCTCCTACAATGAGCAGTTCTTC. The genes are TRBV10-2 and TRBJ2-1; D unclear. CDR3 length: 14 residues. The germline V and J ends were trimmed by 2 bases and 0 bases, with 5 bases remaining between them. Germline CDR1 is WSHSY and CDR2 is SAAADI.

This chain joins TRBV6-1 and TRBJ2-7, with no clear D. The V gene lost 5 bases and the J gene lost 7 bases, with 12 bases spanning the gap. Germline assignment: CDR1 MNHNS and CDR2 SASEGT. The CDR3 loop spans 12 amino acids. The CDR3 DNA follows: TGTGCCAGCAGTTATCCGACTGGGGAGCAGTACTTC. Its translation: CASSYPTGEQYF.

This sequence joins TRBV6-4 and TRBJ1-3; D unresolved. This CDR3 is 15 amino acids long. V was cut by 2 bases and J by 1 base, with 9 bases left in between. CDR1 MRHNA and CDR2 SNTAGT come from the germline V gene. In nucleotides, the CDR3 is TGTGCCAGCAGTGACGTCGCCAGGTCTGGAAACACCATATATTTT. Encoded protein: CASSDVARSGNTIYF.

V and J are TRBV27 and TRBJ2-7; D ambiguous. Germline values: CDR1 MNHEY, CDR2 SMNVEV (reference sequence). CDR3 length: 10 residues. V shed 5 bases and J shed 2 bases, with 1 base lying between them. The CDR3 reads CASSPYEQYF. CDR3 bases: TGTGCCAGCAGTCCCTACGAGCAGTACTTC.

The gene calls are TRBV7-2 and TRBJ1-5; perhaps TRBD1 as D (5 bases). Looked up from germline, CDR1 is SGHTA and CDR2 is FQGNSA. The CDR3 is 17 amino acids. V shed 5 bases and J shed 6 bases, with 23 bases lying between them. The CDR3 protein is CASSPNRDLGRTQPQHF. The CDR3 DNA sequence: TGTGCCAGCAGCCCCAACCGTGATTTGGGACGGACTCAGCCCCAGCATTTT.

The chain is built from TRBV5-5 and TRBJ1-6; D call uncertain. Deletions cut 0 bases from V and 14 bases from J, with 18 bases between. The CDR3 totals 15 residues. Germline V gene sequence: CDR1 SGHKS, CDR2 YYEKEE (reference sequence). DNA of the CDR3: TGTGCCAGCAGCTTGGCAGTCGGCGAGGCCATGGCCCTCCACTTT. Its protein is CASSLAVGEAMALHF.

V gene TRBV7-2 combines with J gene TRBJ2-5; 9 bases are a match to TRBD2. This CDR3 comprises 16 residues. The germline CDR1 and CDR2 sequences are SGHTA and FQGNSA. The V segment lost 7 bases and the J segment 5 bases; nucleotides outside the gene matches: 14. CDR3 sequence: CASILSGGGVWETQYF. The CDR3 nucleotides are TGTGCCAGCATCCTAAGCGGCGGGGGGGTCTGGGAGACCCAGTACTTC. The variable domain in full, completed from reference TRBV7-2 and TRBJ2-5, reads GAGVSQSPSNKVTEKGKDVELRCDPISGHTALYWYRQSLGQGLEFLIYFQGNSAPDKSGLPSDRFSAERTGGSVSTLTIQRTQQEDSAVYLCASILSGGGVWETQYFGPGTRLLVL.

The chain couples TRBV6-4 to TRBJ1-1; D remains unclear. V lost 5 bases to trimming and J lost 3 bases, with 10 bases between them. In germline, CDR1 is MRHNA, CDR2 SNTAGT. The CDR3 spans 13 residues. The CDR3 reads CASSYWVDTEAFF. CDR3 bases: TGTGCCAGCAGTTACTGGGTAGACACTGAAGCTTTCTTT.

This chain joins TRBV7-9 and TRBJ1-6; tentatively, D is TRBD1 (5 bases). V lost 3 bases, J lost 7 bases, and 7 bases lay in between. There are 13 residues in the CDR3. Germline V gene data show CDR1 as SEHNR and CDR2 as FQNEAQ (reference sequence). This CDR3 reads CASSFEGNSPLHF. The CDR3 bases are TGTGCCAGCAGCTTCGAGGGGAATTCACCCCTCCACTTT.

This clone was detected once. V and J are TRBV2 and TRBJ1-5; 7 bases match TRBD1. V dropped 8 bases and J dropped 6; count of bases not matched to a gene: 10. The CDR3 loop spans 14 amino acids. Germline V gene data show CDR1 as SNHLY and CDR2 as FYNNEI. The CDR3 coding sequence is TGTGCCAGCGGCCTCACAGGGGCTCGTCAGCCCCAGCATTTT. As protein: CASGLTGARQPQHF.

V and J are TRBV14 and TRBJ1-2; D is ambiguous. V lost 0 bases, J lost 5 bases, and 16 bases lay in between. Germline V gives CDR1 SGHDN, CDR2 FVKESK. The CDR3 extends over 16 amino acids. CDR3 DNA sequence: TGTGCCAGCAGCCAAGAAGACACTGGTTATTATTATGGCTACACCTTC. Its protein is CASSQEDTGYYYGYTF.

The rearrangement uses TRBV4-3 and TRBJ1-2; maybe TRBD1 (5 bases). The CDR3 runs to 15 residues. The V gene lost 1 base and the J gene lost 7 bases, with 16 bases spanning the gap. The V gene's germline CDR1 is LGHNA and CDR2 YSLEER. For the CDR3, the DNA is TGCGCCAGCAGCCAAGCGGGGCCCGGAGGTGGTGGCTACACCTTC. Protein sequence: CASSQAGPGGGGYTF.

This chain links TRBV11-2 with TRBJ1-6; D not certain. The CDR3 consists of 12 residues. In germline, CDR1 is SGHAT, CDR2 FQNNGV. The V end lost 3 bases, the J end lost 8 bases, and 5 bases lay between the germline ends. CDR3 sequence reads: CASSLVDSPLHF. CDR3 in DNA: TGTGCCAGCAGCTTGGTTGATTCACCCCTCCACTTT.

The chain has TRBV4-3 and TRBJ1-3; a weak D match, TRBD1 (6 bases). This CDR3 is built from 16 residues. Germline values: CDR1 LGHNA, CDR2 YSLEER. The V end was cut by 4 bases, the J end by 3 bases, with 16 bases between. CDR3 region: CASSLQRGGIGNTIYF. In DNA, the CDR3 is TGCGCCAGCAGCCTCCAGAGGGGGGGCATTGGAAACACCATATATTTT.

This clone is categorized as medium-sized (0.01 to 0.1%). The V and J genes are TRBV23-1 and TRBJ2-7; D gene ambiguous. TRBV23-1 has ORF status, its function being uncertain. Trimming took off 2 bases at V and 4 bases at J, with 12 bases between the two ends. This CDR3 has 14 amino acids. The CDR3 bases are TGCGCCAGCAGTCAAACTTTCGATGAATACGAGCAGTACTTC. Protein product: CASSQTFDEYEQYF.

The sample holds a few counts of this clone. The chain recombines TRBV27 with TRBJ2-7; 8 nucleotides align to TRBD1. Germline trimming cut 5 bases from V and 6 bases from J; bases unmatched to any gene: 3. CDR3 length: 12 amino acids. The germline V gene encodes CDR1 MNHEY and CDR2 SMNVEV (reference sequence). The CDR3 sequence is CASSTGGLEQYF. As DNA, the CDR3 is TGTGCCAGCAGTACAGGGGGTCTCGAGCAGTACTTC.

This clone was recorded a few times. The chain joins TRBV7-9 to TRBJ2-3, with 13 bases fitting TRBD2. This CDR3 is 16 amino acids long. Losses at the gene ends were 4 bases for V and 2 bases for J; bases not matched to a gene: 3. From germline, CDR1 is SEHNR and CDR2 FQNEAQ (reference sequence). The CDR3 loop reads CASSSGLAGITDTQYF. The CDR3 DNA follows: TGTGCCAGCAGCTCGGGACTAGCGGGGATCACAGATACGCAGTATTTT.

The chain carries TRBV20-1 and TRBJ1-2; D is unresolved. The CDR3 has 10 amino acids. Germline-derived CDR1 and CDR2 are DFQATT and SNEGSKA (reference sequence). V gave up 7 bases and J gave up 4 bases, with 7 bases separating them. CDR3 nucleotides: TGCAGTGTAGGTCTCTATGGCTACACCTTC. It specifies CSVGLYGYTF.

The chain carries TRBV5-1 and TRBJ2-2, with 8 positions matching TRBD1. Germline CDR1 reads SGHRS; CDR2 reads YFSETQ. V lost 4 bases to trimming and J lost 7 bases; unmatched junction nucleotides: 12. This CDR3 is built from 16 residues. The CDR3 spells CASSKTGDDSVGELFF. DNA for the CDR3: TGCGCCAGCAGCAAGACAGGGGACGACTCGGTCGGGGAGCTGTTTTTT.

This chain uses TRBV7-2 with TRBJ2-3; D is unclear. The CDR3 covers 15 residues. The germline CDR1 and CDR2 sequences are SGHTA and FQGNSA. The ends were cut back, 3 bases at V and 0 bases at J, with 10 bases in the middle. The CDR3 DNA reads as TGTGCCAGCAGCTTTCACGGCGCTAGCACAGATACGCAGTATTTT. Residues: CASSFHGASTDTQYF.

The V call is TRBV15, the J call TRBJ2-1; D may be TRBD1 or TRBD2 (5 bases each). Trimming removed 0 bases from V and 5 bases from J, with 17 bases in between. Per the germline V gene, CDR1 is LNHNV and CDR2 is YYDKDF (reference sequence). This CDR3 region has 17 residues. The chain's CDR3 is CATSREGRSLGDNEQFF. The CDR3 coding sequence is TGTGCCACCAGCAGAGAGGGTAGAAGCCTGGGGGACAATGAGCAGTTCTTC.

This chain uses TRBV10-3 with TRBJ1-6; no reliable D call. The CDR3 has 14 residues. Trimming removed 9 bases at V and 4 bases at J, with 13 bases between. From germline, CDR1 is ENHRY and CDR2 SYGVKD. CDR3 DNA: TGTGCCATACAACAAGTCATGTATAATTCACCCCTCCACTTT. It encodes CAIQQVMYNSPLHF.

V usage is TRBV7-2 and J usage is TRBJ1-2, with D maybe TRBD1 (5 bases). From germline, CDR1 is SGHTA and CDR2 FQGNSA. V was cut by 5 bases and J by 4 bases, with 11 bases left in between. The CDR3 is made up of 13 amino acids. CDR3 DNA: TGTGCCAGCAGCCGAGACAGCACCTATGGCTACACCTTC. This sequence encodes CASSRDSTYGYTF.

The chain is built from TRBV29-1 and TRBJ2-2, with 7 bases aligning to TRBD1. Germline V gives CDR1 SQVTM, CDR2 ANQGSEA. V trimming: 0 bases; J trimming: 6 bases; junction bases outside the gene matches: 10. The CDR3 has 16 residues. CDR3 nucleotides: TGCAGCGTTGAAGACCAGGAGACAGGGCTATCCGGGGAGCTGTTTTTT. Encoded protein: CSVEDQETGLSGELFF.

This clone was found a few times. The chain recombines TRBV10-2 with TRBJ2-2; a possible D gene is TRBD1 (6 bases). This CDR3 has 15 amino acids. Trimming took off 2 bases at V and 4 bases at J, with 11 bases between the two ends. Germline CDR1 reads WSHSY; CDR2 reads SAAADI. The CDR3, as DNA: TGCGCCAGCAGTGAGAACAGGGTGGCCACCGGGGAGCTGTTTTTT. It is translated as CASSENRVATGELFF.

The chain employs TRBV29-1 and TRBJ2-2; the match to TRBD1 covers 7 bases. Trimming removed 4 bases from V and 5 bases from J; junction bases left unmatched: 4. Germline values: CDR1 SQVTM, CDR2 ANQGSEA. This CDR3 region has 13 residues. CDR3 sequence: CSVGPQGTGELFF. The CDR3 bases are TGCAGCGTTGGGCCACAGGGGACCGGGGAGCTGTTTTTT.

The chain is built from TRBV4-1 and TRBJ1-2, with 7 bases fitting TRBD1. The CDR3 covers 20 residues. Germline-derived CDR1 and CDR2 are MGHRA and YSYEKL. J gave up 0 bases and V 0 bases, and 16 bases lay outside the gene matches. The CDR3 coding sequence is TGCGCCAGCAGCCAAGATTGGGAGGGGGCTGTTATTGATTCTAACTATGGCTACACCTTC. It is translated as CASSQDWEGAVIDSNYGYTF.

V is TRBV27 and J is TRBJ2-7; D gene unclear. V was clipped by 6 bases and J by 4 bases, with 13 bases between them. Germline V gene data show CDR1 as MNHEY and CDR2 as SMNVEV (reference sequence). The CDR3 covers 13 residues. CDR3 in amino acids: CASSSKPPYEQYF. Here the CDR3 DNA reads TGTGCCAGCAGCTCAAAACCCCCTTACGAGCAGTACTTC.

This clone was seen more than once but under ten times. The chain recombines TRBV7-6 with TRBJ2-7; no reliable D call. Trimming removed 4 bases from V and 4 bases from J, with 11 bases in between. This CDR3 spans 13 amino acids. Germline loops: CDR1 SGHVS, CDR2 FNYEAQ. CDR3 loop: CASSSSSVYEQYF. CDR3 nucleotide sequence: TGTGCCAGCAGCTCCTCTTCGGTGTACGAGCAGTACTTC.

In its sample, this clone was seen a few times. V is TRBV7-6 and J is TRBJ2-3, with D unresolved. Germline V gene lookup returns CDR1 SGHVS and CDR2 FNYEAQ. This CDR3 spans 12 amino acids. V was cut by 1 base and J by 4 bases, with 3 bases left in between. The CDR3 loop reads CASSLGPDTQYF. For the CDR3, the DNA is TGTGCCAGCAGCTTAGGCCCAGATACGCAGTATTTT.

This clone was picked up a small number of times. V gene TRBV5-8 combines with J gene TRBJ1-2; 12 bases are shared with TRBD1. With 0 bases clipped from V and 2 bases from J, the junction kept 2 bases outside the gene matches. Germline V lookup: CDR1 SGHTS, CDR2 YDEGEE. The CDR3 is 16 residues long. CDR3 loop: CASSLDGTGGNYGYTF. In DNA form, the CDR3 reads TGTGCCAGCAGCTTGGACGGGACAGGGGGCAACTATGGCTACACCTTC.